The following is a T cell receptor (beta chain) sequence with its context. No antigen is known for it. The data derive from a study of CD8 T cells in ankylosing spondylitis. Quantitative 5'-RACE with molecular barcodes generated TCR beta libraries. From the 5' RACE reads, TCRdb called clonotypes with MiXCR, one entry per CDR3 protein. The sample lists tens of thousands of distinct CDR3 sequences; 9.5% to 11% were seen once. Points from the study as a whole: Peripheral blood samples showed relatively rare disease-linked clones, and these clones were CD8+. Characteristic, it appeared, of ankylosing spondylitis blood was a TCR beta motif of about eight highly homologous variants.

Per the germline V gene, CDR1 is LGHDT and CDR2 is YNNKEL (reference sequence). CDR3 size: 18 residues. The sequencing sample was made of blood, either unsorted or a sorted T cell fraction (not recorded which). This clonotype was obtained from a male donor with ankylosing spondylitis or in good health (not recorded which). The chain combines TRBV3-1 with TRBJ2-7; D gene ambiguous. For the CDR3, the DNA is TGTACCTTCAGTTTAGTCGCAGGACCGTCGGCCCACAAGGGCGAGCAGTACTTC. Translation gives CTFSLVAGPSAHKGEQYF.